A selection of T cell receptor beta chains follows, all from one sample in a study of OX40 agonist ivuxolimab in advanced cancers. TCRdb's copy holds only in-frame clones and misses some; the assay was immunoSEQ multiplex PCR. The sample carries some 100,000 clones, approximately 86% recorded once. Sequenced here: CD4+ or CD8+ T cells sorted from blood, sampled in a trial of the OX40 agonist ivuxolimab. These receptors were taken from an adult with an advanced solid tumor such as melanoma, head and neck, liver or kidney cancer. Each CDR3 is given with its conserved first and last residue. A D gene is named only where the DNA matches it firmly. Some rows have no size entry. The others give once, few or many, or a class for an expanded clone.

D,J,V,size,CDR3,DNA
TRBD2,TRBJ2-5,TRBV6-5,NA,CASSYAGGPGETQYF,TGTGCCAGCAGTTACGCGGGAGGGCCTGGGGAGACCCAGTACTTC
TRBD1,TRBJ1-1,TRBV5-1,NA,CASSLGGQGATEAFF,TGCGCCAGCAGCTTGGGCGGACAGGGGGCGACTGAAGCTTTCTTT
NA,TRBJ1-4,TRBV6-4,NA,CASSANRREKLFF,TGTGCCAGCAGTGCAAATAGACGCGAAAAACTGTTTTTT
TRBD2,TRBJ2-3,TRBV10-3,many,CAISGLASSTDTQYF,TGTGCCATCAGTGGACTAGCGTCTAGCACAGATACGCAGTATTTT
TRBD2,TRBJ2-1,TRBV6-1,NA,CASSGETSGRLGEQFF,TGTGCCAGCAGTGGGGAGACTAGCGGGAGATTGGGTGAGCAGTTCTTC
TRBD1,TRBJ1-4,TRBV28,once,CASSPNRGLNEKLFF,TGTGCCAGCAGTCCCAACAGGGGGCTCAATGAAAAACTGTTTTTT
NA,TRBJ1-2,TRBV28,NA,CASSTRQPYGYTF,TGTGCCAGCAGTACCCGACAGCCCTATGGCTACACCTTC
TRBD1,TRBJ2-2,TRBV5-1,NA,CASLKPETGAPGELFF,TGCGCCAGCCTTAAACCCGAGACAGGGGCTCCCGGGGAGCTGTTTTTT
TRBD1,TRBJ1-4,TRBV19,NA,CASTPGQGDEKLFF,TGTGCCAGTACCCCGGGACAGGGGGATGAAAAACTGTTTTTT
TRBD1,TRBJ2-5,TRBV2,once,CASSRQGNQETQYF,TGTGCCAGCAGTCGACAGGGGAACCAAGAGACCCAGTACTTC
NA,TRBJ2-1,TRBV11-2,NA,CASSTRNNYNEQFF,TGTGCCAGCAGCACCAGAAATAACTACAATGAGCAGTTCTTC
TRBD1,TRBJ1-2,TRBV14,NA,CASSQDRGYGYTF,TGTGCCAGCAGCCAGGACAGGGGCTATGGCTACACCTTC
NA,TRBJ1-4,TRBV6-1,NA,CASSHRESNEKLFF,TGTGCCAGCAGTCACAGGGAGTCGAATGAAAAACTGTTTTTT
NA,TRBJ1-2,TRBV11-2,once,CASSPGAANYGYTF,TGTGCCAGCAGCCCGGGGGCAGCTAACTATGGCTACACCTTC
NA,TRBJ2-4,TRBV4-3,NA,CASSQDPGTVKNIQYF,TGCGCCAGCAGCCAAGATCCAGGGACGGTCAAAAACATTCAGTACTTC
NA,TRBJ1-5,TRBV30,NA,CAWSVQEDQPQHF,TGTGCCTGGAGTGTTCAGGAGGATCAGCCCCAGCATTTT
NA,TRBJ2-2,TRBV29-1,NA,CSVEIFSGELFF,TGCAGCGTTGAGATATTCAGCGGGGAGCTGTTTTTT
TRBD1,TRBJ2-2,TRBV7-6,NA,CASSLAGGGTGDTGELFF,TGTGCCAGCAGCTTAGCCGGAGGGGGGACAGGGGACACCGGGGAGCTGTTTTTT
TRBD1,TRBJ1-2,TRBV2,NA,CASSLRGDYGYTF,TGTGCCAGCAGTCTCAGGGGGGACTATGGCTACACCTTC
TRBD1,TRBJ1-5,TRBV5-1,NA,CASSWRDRAPQHF,TGCGCCAGCAGCTGGAGGGACAGGGCGCCCCAGCATTTT
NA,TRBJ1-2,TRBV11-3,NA,CASSSGTPDNHYGYTF,TGTGCCAGCAGCTCCGGGACGCCGGACAACCACTATGGCTACACCTTC
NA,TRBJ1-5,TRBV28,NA,CASSSGQPQHF,TGTGCCAGCAGTTCGGGTCAGCCCCAGCATTTT
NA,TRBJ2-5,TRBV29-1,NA,CSGYRVKETQYF,TGCAGCGGGTACAGGGTTAAGGAGACCCAGTACTTC
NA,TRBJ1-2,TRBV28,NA,CASSWEGYGYTF,TGTGCCAGCAGTTGGGAGGGATATGGCTACACCTTC
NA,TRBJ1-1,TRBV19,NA,CASSYRGITEAFF,TGTGCCAGTAGTTATAGGGGGATTACTGAAGCTTTCTTT
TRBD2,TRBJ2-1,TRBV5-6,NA,CASSFVGSGDNEQFF,TGTGCCAGCAGCTTCGTCGGGAGCGGGGACAATGAGCAGTTCTTC
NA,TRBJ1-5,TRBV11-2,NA,CASSLEGQPQHF,TGTGCCAGCAGCTTAGAGGGACAGCCCCAGCATTTT
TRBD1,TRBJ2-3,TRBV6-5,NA,CASSTGTGTQYF,TGTGCCAGCAGTACGGGGACAGGCACGCAGTATTTT
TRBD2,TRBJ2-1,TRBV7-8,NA,CASRTSGSPVGFF,TGTGCCAGCAGAACTAGCGGGTCCCCCGTGGGGTTCTTC
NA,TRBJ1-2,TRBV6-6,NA,CASSYSSQGYYGYTF,TGTGCCAGCAGTTACTCGAGCCAGGGGTACTATGGCTACACCTTC
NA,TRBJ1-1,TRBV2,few,CASSPQGNTEAFF,TGTGCCAGCAGCCCACAGGGGAACACTGAAGCTTTCTTT
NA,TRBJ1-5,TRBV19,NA,CASSGGDNQPQHF,TGTGCCAGTAGTGGCGGGGACAATCAGCCCCAGCATTTT
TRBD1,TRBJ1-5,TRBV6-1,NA,CASTGQGGRQPQHF,TGTGCCAGCACTGGACAGGGCGGGCGACAGCCCCAGCATTTT
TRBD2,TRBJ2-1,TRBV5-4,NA,CASSFISGRGNEQFF,TGTGCCAGCAGCTTTATCAGCGGGAGGGGAAATGAGCAGTTCTTC
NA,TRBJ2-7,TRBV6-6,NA,CASSNPRPYEQYF,TGTGCCAGCAGTAACCCGCGTCCTTACGAGCAGTACTTC
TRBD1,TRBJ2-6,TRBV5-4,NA,CASSLQGPRSGANVLTF,TGTGCCAGCAGCTTACAGGGGCCGCGGTCCGGGGCCAACGTCCTGACTTTC
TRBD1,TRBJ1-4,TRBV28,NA,CASIRTGGAYEKLFF,TGTGCCAGCATTCGCACAGGGGGCGCGTATGAAAAACTGTTTTTT
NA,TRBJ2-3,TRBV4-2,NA,CASSQEPREDTQYF,TGTGCCAGCAGCCAAGAACCCCGCGAAGATACGCAGTATTTT
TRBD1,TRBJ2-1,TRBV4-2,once,CASSQPGQGYNEQFF,TGTGCCAGCAGCCAACCGGGACAGGGATACAATGAGCAGTTCTTC
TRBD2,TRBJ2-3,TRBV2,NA,CASSAAGEERGTDTQYF,TGTGCCAGCAGTGCAGCGGGAGAAGAGCGGGGCACAGATACGCAGTATTTT
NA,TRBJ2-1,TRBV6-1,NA,CASSFRHNEQFF,TGTGCCAGCAGCTTTCGACACAATGAGCAGTTCTTC
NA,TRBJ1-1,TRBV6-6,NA,CASSNPDGRGRAFF,TGTGCCAGCAGTAACCCGGACGGGAGAGGTAGAGCTTTCTTT
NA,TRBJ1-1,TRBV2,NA,CASSDGLNTEAFF,TGTGCCAGCAGTGACGGTCTGAACACTGAAGCTTTCTTT
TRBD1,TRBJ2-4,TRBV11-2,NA,CASSPRGREAKNIQYF,TGTGCCAGCAGCCCCAGGGGGCGAGAAGCCAAAAACATTCAGTACTTC
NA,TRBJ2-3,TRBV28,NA,CASSLARPDTQYF,TGTGCCAGCAGTTTAGCTAGACCCGATACGCAGTATTTT
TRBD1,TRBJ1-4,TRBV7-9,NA,CASSLQGEKLFF,TGTGCCAGCAGCCTACAGGGGGAAAAACTGTTTTTT
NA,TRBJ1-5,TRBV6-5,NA,CASSPVGVADQPQHF,TGTGCCAGCAGTCCGGTAGGGGTTGCGGATCAGCCCCAGCATTTT
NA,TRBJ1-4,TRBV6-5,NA,CASTFKSTGSTKLFF,TGTGCCAGCACCTTTAAATCGACAGGTTCGACAAAACTGTTTTTT
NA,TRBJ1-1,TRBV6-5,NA,CASSYQGLRGTEAFF,TGTGCCAGCAGTTATCAAGGGCTGAGGGGCACTGAAGCTTTCTTT
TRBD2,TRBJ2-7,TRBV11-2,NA,CASGPGGGKQYF,TGTGCCTCGGGTCCGGGGGGTGGGAAGCAGTACTTC
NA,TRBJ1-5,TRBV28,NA,CASTQFLRQSPQHF,TGTGCCAGCACCCAATTCCTCCGCCAGTCGCCCCAGCATTTT
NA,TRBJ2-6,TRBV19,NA,CASTSSGANVLTF,TGTGCCAGTACGAGCTCTGGGGCCAACGTCCTGACTTTC
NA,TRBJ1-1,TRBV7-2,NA,CASSFAHTEAFF,TGTGCCAGCAGCTTCGCCCATACTGAAGCTTTCTTT
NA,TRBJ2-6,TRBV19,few,CASIQPSSGANVLTF,TGTGCCAGTATACAACCCTCCTCTGGGGCCAACGTCCTGACTTTC